Below, 32 T cell receptor beta chains from the same sample are listed, as sequenced in a study of T cells after yellow fever vaccination. TCRdb re-called the 5' RACE reads with MiXCR, one entry per CDR3 protein. The sample lists approximately 610,000 distinct CDR3 sequences, approximately 16% occurring once. Sequences were derived from PBMCs, sampled about 5 days after the first yellow fever vaccination. The source of these receptors is a man aged 18 to 30 who received the YFV17D yellow fever vaccine.

This clonotype was detected a few times. The chain uses TRBV14 and TRBJ2-1; D may be TRBD1 or TRBD2 (5 bases each). There are 14 residues in the CDR3. Trimming removed 6 bases at V and 6 bases at J, with 15 bases between. Per germline, CDR1 SGHDN and CDR2 FVKESK. This CDR3 reads CASRGPRQGNEQFF. The CDR3 DNA reads as TGTGCCAGCAGGGGACCCCGGCAAGGCAATGAGCAGTTCTTC. Supplemented by reference TRBV14 and TRBJ2-1, the full variable domain reads EAGVTQFPSHSVIEKGQTVTLRCDPISGHDNLYWYRRVMGKEIKFLLHFVKESKQDESGMPNNRFLAERTGGTYSTLKVQPAELEDSGVYFCASRGPRQGNEQFFGPGTRLTVL.

This clonotype showed up many times. V usage is TRBV5-1 and J usage is TRBJ2-1; the D is unclear. Germline lookup yields CDR1 SGHRS and CDR2 YFSETQ. V dropped 0 bases and J dropped 10 bases, with 11 bases sitting between them. This CDR3 spans 13 amino acids. The CDR3 sequence: CASSLVPVAEQFF. CDR3 sequence (DNA): TGCGCCAGCAGCTTGGTTCCGGTTGCCGAGCAGTTCTTC.

V gene TRBV20-1 combines with J gene TRBJ2-1; 10 nucleotides match TRBD2. Germline loops: CDR1 DFQATT, CDR2 SNEGSKA (reference sequence). Losses at the gene ends were 6 bases for V and 2 bases for J; bases not matched to a gene: 13. The CDR3 spans 17 residues. CDR3 residues: CSALPLAGVIAYNEQFF. The CDR3 DNA follows: TGCAGTGCCCTTCCGCTAGCGGGGGTAATTGCCTACAATGAGCAGTTCTTC.

This clonotype came up many times. The chain links TRBV10-3 to TRBJ2-7, with unresolved D. The CDR3 loop spans 12 amino acids. Looked up from germline, CDR1 is ENHRY and CDR2 is SYGVKD. V lost 7 bases to trimming and J lost 1 base, with 8 bases between them. CDR3 in amino acids: CAIMTESYEQYF. CDR3 in DNA: TGTGCCATCATGACGGAGTCCTACGAGCAGTACTTC.

The rearrangement uses TRBV4-2 and TRBJ2-7; the match to TRBD2 covers 9 bases. J was trimmed by 3 bases and V by 1 base; bases with no gene match: 4. CDR3 length: 15 amino acids. Looked up from germline, CDR1 is LGHNA and CDR2 is YNFKEQ. This CDR3 reads CASSQVRSGGYEQYF. The CDR3 nucleotides read TGTGCCAGCAGCCAAGTACGTAGCGGGGGCTACGAGCAGTACTTC.

The chain has TRBV13 and TRBJ2-3, with D tentatively TRBD1 or TRBD2 (6 bases each). The V gene's germline CDR1 is PRHDT and CDR2 FYEKMQ (reference sequence). Deletions cut 5 bases from V and 1 base from J, with 19 bases between. The CDR3 is 17 amino acids. In DNA form, the CDR3 reads TGTGCCAGCAGCAGCGCCGGGGGCCCGCCTGGCACAGATACGCAGTATTTT. It encodes CASSSAGGPPGTDTQYF. Complete variable domain (other parts from reference TRBV13 and TRBJ2-3): AAGVIQSPRHLIKEKRETATLKCYPIPRHDTVYWYQQGPGQDPQFLISFYEKMQSDKGSIPDRFSAQQFSDYHSELNMSSLELGDSALYFCASSSAGGPPGTDTQYFGPGTRLTVL.

The rearrangement joins TRBV3-1 to TRBJ2-5; D may be TRBD1 or TRBD2 (5 bases each). CDR1 is LGHDT and CDR2 is YNNKEL in the germline V gene (reference sequence). This CDR3 contains 16 residues. Between the trimmed V and J ends, which lost 4 bases and 1 base, there was a span of 16 bases. The CDR3 here is CASSPKDKGAQETQYF. Here the CDR3 DNA reads TGTGCCAGCAGCCCGAAGGACAAGGGAGCCCAAGAGACCCAGTACTTC.

The V gene is TRBV9, the J gene TRBJ1-2; no clear D gene. There are 11 residues in the CDR3. The V end lost 7 bases, the J end lost 13 bases, and 17 bases lay between the germline ends. Germline-derived CDR1 and CDR2 are SGDLS and YYNGEE. The CDR3 DNA sequence: TGTGCCAGCCAAATCTCGAGAGAGGGCACCTTC. This codes for CASQISREGTF.

The chain joins TRBV20-1 to TRBJ2-7; 12 bases match TRBD1. Germline lookup yields CDR1 DFQATT and CDR2 SNEGSKA (reference sequence). The J segment lost 6 bases and the V segment lost 4 bases, leaving 10 bases of the junction unmatched. This CDR3 is 15 amino acids long. The CDR3 loop is CSAILPGQGAREQYF. In nucleotides, the CDR3 is TGCAGTGCTATCTTACCGGGACAGGGGGCTCGCGAGCAGTACTTC.

Only a few counts were recorded for this clonotype. This chain links TRBV24-1 with TRBJ2-3; 7 positions match TRBD1. The V segment lost 3 bases and the J segment 0 bases; nucleotides outside the gene matches: 11. Germline V lookup: CDR1 KGHDR, CDR2 SFDVKD. The length of the CDR3 is 18 residues. CDR3 sequence reads: CATSDGIYRGPSTDTQYF. The CDR3 region has the DNA TGTGCCACCAGTGATGGCATATACAGGGGTCCAAGCACAGATACGCAGTATTTT.

This clonotype was observed a handful of times. The V call is TRBV2, the J call TRBJ2-5; D remains unclear. CDR3 size: 13 residues. Germline-derived CDR1 and CDR2 are SNHLY and FYNNEI. Trimming stripped 8 bases from V and 1 base from J, with 11 bases between. The CDR3 nucleotides read TGTGCCAGCTCTGGCATGGCCCAAGAGACCCAGTACTTC. It is translated as CASSGMAQETQYF.

This clonotype was picked up a small number of times. The V and J genes are TRBV6-1 and TRBJ1-1; 7 nucleotides align to TRBD1. Germline loops: CDR1 MNHNS, CDR2 SASEGT. With 4 bases clipped from V and 3 bases from J, the junction kept 8 bases outside the gene matches. The CDR3 covers 15 residues. CDR3 region: CASSGPKQGHTEAFF. CDR3 nucleotides: TGTGCCAGCAGTGGTCCCAAACAGGGGCACACTGAAGCTTTCTTT.

The V gene is TRBV3-1, the J gene TRBJ2-1; TRBD2 aligns across 7 bases. Germline values: CDR1 LGHDT, CDR2 YNNKEL (reference sequence). Trimming at V came to 4 bases and at J to 0 bases, leaving 6 bases not matched to a gene. This CDR3 has 16 amino acids. The CDR3 region is CASSLFTGGSYNEQFF. The CDR3 DNA reads TGTGCCAGCAGCCTCTTTACGGGGGGCTCCTACAATGAGCAGTTCTTC.

The V call is TRBV6-5, the J call TRBJ2-1; D is perhaps TRBD1 or TRBD2 (5 bases each). Trimming left V 2 bases short and J 4 bases short, with 12 bases between. CDR1 is MNHEY, CDR2 SVGAGI, per germline. CDR3 length: 15 residues. This CDR3 is CASSYGEGSYNEQFF. CDR3 DNA: TGTGCCAGCAGTTACGGCGAGGGGTCTTACAATGAGCAGTTCTTC.

The J gene is TRBJ2-3, the V gene TRBV7-9; 9 positions match TRBD2. V lost 8 bases to trimming and J lost 4 bases; unmatched junction nucleotides: 7. Germline V gene sequence: CDR1 SEHNR, CDR2 FQNEAQ (reference sequence). The CDR3 has 14 residues. CDR3 sequence (DNA): TGTGCCAGCGGCCCGGGCGGGGGGGCAGATACGCAGTATTTT. Encoded protein: CASGPGGGADTQYF.

This clonotype occurred a few times. The V and J genes are TRBV12-3 or TRBV12-4 and TRBJ1-2; TRBD1 matches 10 bases. This CDR3 has 14 amino acids. The V and J ends lost 6 bases and 4 bases, in that order; junction bases with no gene match: 5. The CDR3 sequence is CASRPRQGAYGYTF. For the CDR3, the DNA is TGTGCCAGCAGGCCTCGACAGGGGGCCTATGGCTACACCTTC.

This clonotype was detected only a few times. This rearrangement joins TRBV6-1 to TRBJ1-1; D not certain. CDR3 size: 16 residues. Trimming cost V 6 bases and J 1 base, with 18 bases left between them. Germline CDR1 and CDR2: MNHNS and SASEGT. The CDR3 DNA sequence: TGTGCCAGCAGCCCCCCGGCGCAGCACCGGAACACTGAAGCTTTCTTT. Translation: CASSPPAQHRNTEAFF.

This clonotype was seen more than once but under ten times. The genes are TRBV5-1 and TRBJ2-5; no definite D call. V dropped 5 bases and J dropped 3 bases, with 8 bases sitting between them. This CDR3 has 12 residues. The germline V gene encodes CDR1 SGHRS and CDR2 YFSETQ. In DNA form, the CDR3 reads TGCGCCAGCAGTGGCCAGAAAGAGACCCAGTACTTC. Translated, it gives CASSGQKETQYF. The full variable domain, rest sourced from reference TRBV5-1 and TRBJ2-5, is KAGVTQTPRYLIKTRGQQVTLSCSPISGHRSVSWYQQTPGQGLQFLFEYFSETQRNKGNFPGRFSGRQFSNSRSEMNVSTLELGDSALYLCASSGQKETQYFGPGTRLLVL.

The chain joins TRBV5-1 to TRBJ2-3, with D possibly being TRBD2 (7 bases). Germline V gives CDR1 SGHRS, CDR2 YFSETQ. This CDR3 has 16 amino acids. V was shortened by 3 bases and J by 4 bases, with 18 bases between the two germline ends. In nucleotides, the CDR3 is TGCGCCAGCAGCTCGATCGGTGGGGGGGCCTCAGATACGCAGTATTTT. Amino acids: CASSSIGGGASDTQYF.

This clonotype was recorded many times. The V and J genes are TRBV29-1 and TRBJ2-1, with D tentatively TRBD2 (7 bases). CDR1 is SQVTM and CDR2 is ANQGSEA in the germline V gene. Trimming took off 7 bases at V and 7 bases at J, with 26 bases between the two ends. There are 16 residues in the CDR3. CDR3 sequence: CSAGGGGPPSGNEQFF. The DNA of the CDR3 is TGCAGCGCCGGGGGAGGGGGACCCCCGTCGGGAAATGAGCAGTTCTTC.

This chain uses TRBV7-6 with TRBJ2-5; D is uncertain. V lost 3 bases and J 5 bases, leaving 13 bases between the germline ends. CDR1 is SGHVS, CDR2 FNYEAQ, per germline. The CDR3 is 14 residues long. CDR3 DNA sequence: TGTGCCAGCAGCTTGGTCTCAGCGTCTGAGACCCAGTACTTC. Amino acids: CASSLVSASETQYF.

This clonotype was picked up a small number of times. The chain employs TRBV12-3 or TRBV12-4 and TRBJ1-1; no clear D gene. Between the trimmed V and J ends, which lost 5 bases and 3 bases, there was a span of 16 bases. This CDR3 is built from 15 residues. The CDR3 sequence: CASSPPLGWYTEAFF. The CDR3 DNA is TGTGCCAGCAGTCCGCCCCTGGGGTGGTACACTGAAGCTTTCTTT.

V usage is TRBV7-9 and J usage is TRBJ2-1; 7 bases are a match to TRBD1. The germline V gene encodes CDR1 SEHNR and CDR2 FQNEAQ (reference sequence). J was trimmed by 0 bases and V by 5 bases; bases with no gene match: 7. The CDR3 consists of 16 residues. The CDR3, as DNA: TGTGCCAGCAGCGACCCGGACAGGAGCTCCTACAATGAGCAGTTCTTC. It specifies CASSDPDRSSYNEQFF.

This chain joins TRBV12-3 or TRBV12-4 and TRBJ2-3, with D maybe TRBD2 (7 bases). This CDR3 region has 15 residues. Trimming took off 1 base at V and 8 bases at J, with 16 bases between the two ends. The CDR3: CASSLGGGLFGTQYF. DNA for the CDR3: TGTGCCAGCAGTTTAGGGGGGGGGCTGTTTGGTACGCAGTATTTT.

The chain joins TRBV6-1 to TRBJ2-7, with 9 nucleotides matching TRBD1. CDR3 size: 17 residues. The germline V gene encodes CDR1 MNHNS and CDR2 SASEGT. V was pared by 2 bases and J by 3 bases, with 11 bases of the junction left unmatched. The CDR3 loop is CASSESGTGFGGYEQYF. CDR3 nucleotides: TGTGCCAGCAGTGAAAGCGGGACAGGGTTTGGCGGCTACGAGCAGTACTTC.

This clonotype was counted ten times or more. This rearrangement joins TRBV9 to TRBJ2-3; 8 positions match TRBD2. With 4 bases clipped from V and 7 bases from J, the junction kept 20 bases outside the gene matches. The germline gives CDR1 SGDLS, CDR2 YYNGEE. The CDR3 contains 18 residues. The CDR3 sequence: CASSPYQIGGGPTNTQYF. DNA for the CDR3: TGTGCCAGCAGCCCCTACCAGATCGGCGGGGGGCCTACAAATACGCAGTATTTT.

The CDR3 protein is CASSVGTGGVATDTQYF. The DNA for the CDR3 is TGTGCCAGCAGCGTCGGGACAGGGGGCGTAGCCACAGATACGCAGTATTTT. This chain connects TRBV3-1 to TRBJ2-3, with TRBD1 matching 12 bases. V trimming: 5 bases; J trimming: 2 bases; junction bases outside the gene matches: 8. CDR1 LGHDT and CDR2 YNNKEL come from the germline V gene (reference sequence). This CDR3 comprises 17 residues.

Only a few counts were recorded for this clonotype. J is TRBJ1-2 and V is TRBV7-2; a weak D match, TRBD1 (5 bases). The V gene lost 2 bases and the J gene lost 3 bases, with 10 bases spanning the gap. CDR1 and CDR2 (germline): SGHTA, FQGNSA. The CDR3 runs to 14 residues. CDR3 protein: CASSLFLGDYGYTF. The CDR3 DNA follows: TGTGCCAGCAGCTTATTTCTAGGGGACTATGGCTACACCTTC.

This chain uses TRBV9 with TRBJ1-1; D is uncertain. CDR1 is SGDLS and CDR2 is YYNGEE in the germline V gene. CDR3 size: 14 residues. The V and J ends lost 0 bases and 1 base respectively, with 7 bases between them. The CDR3 bases are TGTGCCAGCAGCGTAGCACCCAGGAACACTGAAGCTTTCTTT. Translating it yields CASSVAPRNTEAFF.

This clonotype was seen only a few times. The J gene is TRBJ1-2, the V gene TRBV5-6, with a possible D match to TRBD1 (5 bases). Trimming pared 1 base from V and 5 bases from J, leaving 21 bases between. CDR1 SGHDT and CDR2 YYEEEE come from the germline V gene. The CDR3 length is 17 residues. CDR3 amino acids: CASSLFLGRAEEYGYTF. The CDR3 bases are TGTGCCAGCAGCTTGTTCCTGGGACGGGCAGAGGAGTATGGCTACACCTTC.

This clonotype was detected a few times. The chain has TRBV5-1 and TRBJ2-7, with D unresolved. Trimming left V 0 bases short and J 2 bases short, with 9 bases between. CDR1 is SGHRS, CDR2 YFSETQ, per germline. This CDR3 contains 14 residues. DNA for the CDR3: TGCGCCAGCAGCTTGGTAGTTGGTACCTACGAGCAGTACTTC. Protein product: CASSLVVGTYEQYF.

This clonotype was detected ten times or more. The gene calls are TRBV5-1 and TRBJ2-5; maybe TRBD1 (6 bases). The germline gives CDR1 SGHRS, CDR2 YFSETQ. This CDR3 is built from 15 residues. The ends were cut back, 3 bases at V and 5 bases at J, with 17 bases in the middle. In DNA form, the CDR3 reads TGCGCCAGCAGCTCGGATGTTGGGGGCAGCGAGACCCAGTACTTC. As protein: CASSSDVGGSETQYF.